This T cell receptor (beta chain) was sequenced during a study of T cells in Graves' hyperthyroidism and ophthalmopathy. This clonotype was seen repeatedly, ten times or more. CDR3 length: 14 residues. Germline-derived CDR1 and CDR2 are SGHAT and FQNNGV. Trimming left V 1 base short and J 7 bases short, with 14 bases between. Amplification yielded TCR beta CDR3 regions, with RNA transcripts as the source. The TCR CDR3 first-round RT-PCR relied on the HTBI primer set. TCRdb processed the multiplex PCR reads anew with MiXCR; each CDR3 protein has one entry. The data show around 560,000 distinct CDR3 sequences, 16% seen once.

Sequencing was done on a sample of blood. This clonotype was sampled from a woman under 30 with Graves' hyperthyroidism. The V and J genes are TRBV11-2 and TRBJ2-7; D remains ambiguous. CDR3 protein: CASSLGTDLQEQYF. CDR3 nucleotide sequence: TGTGCCAGCAGCTTAGGTACAGACCTACAAGAGCAGTACTTC.